This T cell receptor beta chain originates from a study of cytomegalovirus exposure and HLA in healthy donors. Study findings and constraints: Reportedly, diagnosis of cytomegalovirus status by the classifier showed high specificity and sensitivity.

As for this clone: Antigen: not known.

Germline lookup yields CDR1 MNHNS and CDR2 SASEGT. V lost 0 bases to trimming and J lost 6 bases; unmatched junction nucleotides: 4. The CDR3 is made up of 15 amino acids. Sequencing was performed with immunoSEQ multiplex PCR; in TCRdb, only in-frame clones are kept and a portion is missing. The data contain approximately 230,000 clones, roughly 87% of them singletons. The sequencing input was PBMCs. The genes are TRBV6-1 and TRBJ1-5; TRBD1 agrees at 8 bases. The source is a man between 18 and 35 years old in good health and CMV-seropositive. The chain's CDR3 is CASSEADRGSQPQHF. DNA of the CDR3: TGTGCCAGCAGTGAAGCCGACAGGGGTAGTCAGCCCCAGCATTTT.